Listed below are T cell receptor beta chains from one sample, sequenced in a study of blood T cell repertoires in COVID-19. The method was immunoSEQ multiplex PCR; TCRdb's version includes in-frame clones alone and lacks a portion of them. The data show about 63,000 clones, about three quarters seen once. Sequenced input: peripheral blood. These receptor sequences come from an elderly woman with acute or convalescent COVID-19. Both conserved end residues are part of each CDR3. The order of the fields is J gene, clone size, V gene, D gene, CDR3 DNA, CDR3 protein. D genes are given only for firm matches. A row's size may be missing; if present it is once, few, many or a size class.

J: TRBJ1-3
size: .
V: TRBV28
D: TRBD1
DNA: TGTGCCAGCAGCTCAGGGGGCGCAGGAAACACCATATATTTT
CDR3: CASSSGGAGNTIYF

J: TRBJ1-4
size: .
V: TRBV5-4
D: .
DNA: TGTGCCAGCAGCTTGGGGGGAGCAACTAATGAAAAACTGTTTTTT
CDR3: CASSLGGATNEKLFF

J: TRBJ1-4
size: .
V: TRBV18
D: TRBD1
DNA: TGTGCCAGCTCACCCCAAGGGGGCTGGTCTAATGAAAAACTGTTTTTT
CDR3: CASSPQGGWSNEKLFF

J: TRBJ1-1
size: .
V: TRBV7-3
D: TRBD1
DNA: TGTGCCAGCAGCCAGGGACAGGGGGAGAAAGCTTTCTTT
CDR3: CASSQGQGEKAFF

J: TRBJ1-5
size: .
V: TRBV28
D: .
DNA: TGTGCCAGCAACCGTAGACAGGAAAATCAGCCCCAGCATTTT
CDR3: CASNRRQENQPQHF

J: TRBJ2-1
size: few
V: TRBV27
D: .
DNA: TGTGCCAGCAGTGGCAGCGGGCTGTCCTACAATGAGCAGTTCTTC
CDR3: CASSGSGLSYNEQFF

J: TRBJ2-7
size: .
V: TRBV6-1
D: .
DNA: TGTGCCAGCAGCAGGGGCTACGAGCAGTACTTC
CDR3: CASSRGYEQYF

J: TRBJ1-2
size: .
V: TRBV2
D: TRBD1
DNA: TGTGCCAGCAGCGACAGGGGGCTTGGCTACACCTTC
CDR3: CASSDRGLGYTF

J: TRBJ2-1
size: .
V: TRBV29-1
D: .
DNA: TGCAGCGTGCAGCGGAACTACAATGAGCAGTTCTTC
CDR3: CSVQRNYNEQFF

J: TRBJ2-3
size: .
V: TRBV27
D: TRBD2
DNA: TGTGCCAGCAGTCCCCAAGTGGGAGGGATATTAGAGCAGTATTTT
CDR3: CASSPQVGGILEQYF